This TCR beta chain was documented in a study of PD-L1 blockade in urothelial cancer. Looking at the study overall: T cells were recovered from blood samples at a median of around 140,000.

Indicated time point: pretreatment peripheral blood. Sequencing was performed with immunoSEQ multiplex PCR; in TCRdb, only in-frame clones are kept and a portion is missing. Among about 39,000 clones listed, more than 85% were seen once. The CDR3 spans 15 residues. Trimming removed 3 bases from V and 4 bases from J; junction bases left unmatched: 8. The V gene's germline CDR1 is LNHDA and CDR2 SQIVND (reference sequence). The chain couples TRBV19 to TRBJ1-2; TRBD1 matches at 7 bases. This specimen was PBMCs, taken around atezolizumab (anti-PD-L1) treatment. This TCR was sampled from a woman aged 55-69 years with urothelial cancer. As DNA, the CDR3 is TGTGCCAGTAGTATGCCGGGACAGACATTCTATGGCTACACCTTC. Its protein is CASSMPGQTFYGYTF.